This T cell receptor (beta chain) came from a study of T cell responses to AZD1222 COVID-19 vaccine. Germline loops: CDR1 SGHRS, CDR2 YFSETQ. CDR3 size: 16 residues. V gave up 3 bases and J gave up 3 bases, with 19 bases separating them. The table came from immunoSEQ multiplex PCR; TCRdb's copy has only in-frame clones and leaves some out. The sample yields roughly 67,000 clones, 80% seen once. The sequence was collected from an adult in good health. The J gene is TRBJ2-7, the V gene TRBV5-1, with D perhaps TRBD2 (6 bases). Sequencing was performed on peripheral blood, taken on day 0 of AZD1222 vaccination. The CDR3 protein is CASSWASGTDFYEQYF. The CDR3 nucleotides are TGCGCCAGCAGCTGGGCTTCCGGGACTGACTTCTACGAGCAGTACTTC.